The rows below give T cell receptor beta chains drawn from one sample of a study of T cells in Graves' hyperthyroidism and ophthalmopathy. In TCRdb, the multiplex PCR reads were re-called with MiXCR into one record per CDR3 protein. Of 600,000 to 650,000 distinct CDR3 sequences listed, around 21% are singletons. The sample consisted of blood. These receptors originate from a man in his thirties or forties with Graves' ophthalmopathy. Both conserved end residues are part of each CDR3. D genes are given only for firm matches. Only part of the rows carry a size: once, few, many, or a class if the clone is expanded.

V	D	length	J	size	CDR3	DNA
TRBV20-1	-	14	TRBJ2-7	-	CSARDLGEGYEQYF	TGCAGTGCTAGAGACCTAGGGGAAGGCTACGAGCAGTACTTC
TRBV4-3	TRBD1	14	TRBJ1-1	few	CASSQGTGLTEAFF	TGCGCCAGCAGCCAAGGGACAGGGCTCACTGAAGCTTTCTTT
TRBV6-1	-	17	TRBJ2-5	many	CASSRGQGGRPQETQYF	TGTGCCAGCAGCCGCGGACAGGGAGGGAGGCCCCAAGAGACCCAGTACTTC
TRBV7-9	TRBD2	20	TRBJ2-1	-	CASSSMKGLAGGRSYNEQFF	TGTGCCAGCAGCTCCATGAAGGGACTAGCGGGAGGGAGATCCTACAATGAGCAGTTCTTC
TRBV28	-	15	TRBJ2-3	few	CASSSPAGGTDTQYF	TGTGCCAGCAGCTCCCCAGCGGGCGGCACAGATACGCAGTATTTT
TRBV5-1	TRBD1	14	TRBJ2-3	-	CASSPGTGRDTQYF	TGCGCCAGCAGCCCCGGGACAGGGAGAGATACGCAGTATTTT
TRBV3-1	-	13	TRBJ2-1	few	CASSPKERGAQFF	TGTGCCAGCAGCCCTAAGGAAAGGGGTGCGCAGTTCTTC
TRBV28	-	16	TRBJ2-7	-	CASSFQVLERSYEQYF	TGTGCCAGCAGTTTCCAAGTGCTAGAACGCTCCTACGAGCAGTACTTC
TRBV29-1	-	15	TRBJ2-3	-	CSVVREPHHTDTQYF	TGCAGCGTTGTAAGGGAACCGCATCACACAGATACGCAGTATTTT
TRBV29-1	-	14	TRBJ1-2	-	CSVERPGQGYGYTF	TGCAGCGTTGAAAGACCCGGGCAGGGCTATGGCTACACCTTC
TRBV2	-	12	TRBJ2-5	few	CASTKGEETQYF	TGTGCCAGCACAAAGGGTGAGGAGACCCAGTACTTC
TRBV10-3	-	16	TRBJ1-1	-	CAISAAGAWGRGEAFF	TGTGCCATCAGTGCAGCTGGTGCGTGGGGGCGCGGTGAAGCTTTCTTT
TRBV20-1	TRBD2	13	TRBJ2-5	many	CSALAGPQETQYF	TGCAGTGCCTTAGCGGGACCACAAGAGACCCAGTACTTC
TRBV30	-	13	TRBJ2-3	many	CAWSITSIDTQYF	TGTGCCTGGAGTATCACTAGCATAGATACGCAGTATTTT
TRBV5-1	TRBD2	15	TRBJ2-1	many	CASSFSGRGQYEQFF	TGCGCCAGCAGCTTTAGCGGGAGGGGGCAGTATGAGCAGTTCTTC
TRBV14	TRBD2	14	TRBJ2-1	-	CASRQTGTSQGQFF	TGTGCCAGCAGACAAACCGGGACTAGTCAAGGGCAGTTCTTC
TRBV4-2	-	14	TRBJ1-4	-	CASSRTGPNEKLFF	TGTGCCAGCAGCCGGACGGGACCGAATGAAAAACTGTTTTTT
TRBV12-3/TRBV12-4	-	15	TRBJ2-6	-	CASSSGDSGANVLTF	TGTGCCAGCAGTTCGGGGGATTCTGGGGCCAACGTCCTGACTTTC
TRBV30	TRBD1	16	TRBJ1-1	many	CAWSAGTGGENTEAFF	TGTGCCTGGAGTGCAGGGACAGGGGGCGAGAACACTGAAGCTTTCTTT
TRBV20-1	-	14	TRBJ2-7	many	CSADQTGTLDEQYF	TGCAGTGCTGATCAGACCGGGACTCTAGACGAGCAGTACTTC
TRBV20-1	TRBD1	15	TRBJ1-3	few	CSARVQGARGNTIYF	TGCAGTGCTAGGGTACAGGGGGCGAGAGGAAACACCATATATTTT
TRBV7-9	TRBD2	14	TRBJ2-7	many	CASSRLAGDYEQYF	TGTGCCAGCAGCCGACTAGCGGGAGACTACGAGCAGTACTTC